The TCR beta chain described here comes from a study of early T cells in non-severe SARS-CoV-2 infection (dated by TCRdb to the early 2020s). About the full investigation: TCR sequencing used bulk RNA from unsorted whole blood, so alpha and beta chains could not be paired.

Findings and caveats that apply to the study as a whole: VDJdb matching was skewed toward anti-spike CD8 responses, so virus-specific expansions were likely underestimated and private and CD4 specificities were missed.

Comment on this clonotype: No cognate antigen has been identified for it. No base-level quality is on record; no much larger clone is a single base apart.

Library preparation used 5' RACE. TCRdb names NextSeq 500 as the instrument used. Unique molecular identifiers were attached to individual cDNA molecules in the TCR library protocol so that sequencing error and PCR bias could be corrected. Both TCR alpha and beta chains were sequenced, and tight co-correlation was observed between alpha and beta sequence abundances in each sample. In the paper's pipeline: Decombinator V4 was used to annotate TCR sequences for V gene, J gene and CDR3. Expanded TCRs were defined as changing significantly between any two time points under a Poisson model with p below 0.0001. TCR abundances were normalised to the total number of TCRs sequenced in each sample and reported as counts per million. MAIT TCRs were defined by TRAV1-2 paired with TRAJ12, TRAJ20 or TRAJ33, and iNKT TCRs by TRAV10 paired with TRAJ18. VDJdb, accessed on 1 November 2021, was searched for TCRs annotated for CMV, EBV and SARS-CoV-2, and TCRs annotated for more than one antigen were excluded. The public reads were reprocessed in TCRdb via fastp at Q25 and MiXCR, keeping in-frame beta chains. Each CDR3 protein appears once, grouped with its most common genes and DNA. The V and J calls come from TCRdb's annotation, not from the publication. The sample table contains around 58,000 distinct CDR3 sequences; only one count was recorded for about 8% of them. The top ten clonotypes cover about 10% of the sample.

This was a case-control study nested in a cohort of healthcare workers in London, UK, who had nasopharyngeal swab PCR tests and blood samples taken every week. Healthcare workers were recruited during the week of the UK lockdown, between 23 and 31 March 2020, and followed weekly for up to roughly 15 weeks. The CDR3 covers 14 residues, taking in both the cysteine and the phenylalanine. The entry retains the CDR3 DNA only, 42 bases that are in frame from base 1. V trim: 2 bases; J trim: 2 bases; unmatched bases: 3. As encoded in the germline V gene (reference sequence), CDR1 is MNHEY while CDR2 is SMNVEV.

Specimen: whole blood, collected at baseline. The sequence derives from an adult who was a healthcare worker with PCR-confirmed SARS-CoV-2 infection or an uninfected control (not recorded which). This chain is built from TRBV27 and TRBJ2-7; a stretch of 7 junction bases matches TRBD2. The DNA sequence reads TGTGCCAGCAGTTTAGGGGCGGGAGCCTACGAGCAGTACTTC. Translated, this gives CASSLGAGAYEQYF.